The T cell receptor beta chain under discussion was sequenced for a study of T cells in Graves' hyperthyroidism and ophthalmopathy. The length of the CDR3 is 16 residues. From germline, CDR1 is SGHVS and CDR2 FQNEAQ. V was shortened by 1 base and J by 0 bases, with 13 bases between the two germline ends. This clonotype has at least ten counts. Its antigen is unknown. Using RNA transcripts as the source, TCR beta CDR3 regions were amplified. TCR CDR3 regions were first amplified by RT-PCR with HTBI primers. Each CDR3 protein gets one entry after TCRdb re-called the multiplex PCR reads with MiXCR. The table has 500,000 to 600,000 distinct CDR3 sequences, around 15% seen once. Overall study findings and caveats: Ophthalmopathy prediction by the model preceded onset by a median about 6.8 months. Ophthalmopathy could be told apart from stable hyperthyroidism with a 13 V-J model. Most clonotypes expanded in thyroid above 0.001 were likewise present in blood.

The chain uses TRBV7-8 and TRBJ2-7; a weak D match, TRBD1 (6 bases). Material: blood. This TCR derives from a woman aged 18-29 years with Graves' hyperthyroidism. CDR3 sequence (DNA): TGTGCCAGCAGCTTAGGCCGACAGGTCTTCTCCTACGAGCAGTACTTC. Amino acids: CASSLGRQVFSYEQYF. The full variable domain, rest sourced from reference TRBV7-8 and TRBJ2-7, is GAGVSQSPRYKVAKRGQDVALRCDPISGHVSLFWYQQALGQGPEFLTYFQNEAQLDKSGLPSDRFFAERPEGSVSTLKIQRTQQEDSAVYLCASSLGRQVFSYEQYFGPGTRLTVT.